This TCR beta chain was obtained from a study of metastatic and nonmetastatic thyroid tumors (dated by TCRdb to 2020 to 2021). With respect to the entire study: For patients with malignant and with benign thyroid disease, the researchers compared repertoires between peripheral blood samples and tumor or nodule tissue samples.

Its CDR3 holds 17 amino acids, cysteine through phenylalanine. Only CDR3 DNA is held: 51 bases, read in frame from base 1. The germline V gene provides CDR1 MNHEY and CDR2 SVGAGI. Cut back by 5 bases and 2 bases, the V and J ends lie 20 bases apart. The library came from PCR. Data came from an Illumina HiSeq 4000. High-throughput sequencing was used to profile the TCR beta-chain CDR3 region of each patient. Per the authors' processing: The researchers built a classifier to tell apart papillary thyroid cancer patients with distant metastasis, based on CDR3 differences among clinicopathological groups. To measure repertoire diversity the researchers used the Shannon index, while the Morisita-Horn index served to gauge how similar the tumor and blood repertoires were. The public reads were run again by TCRdb, first through fastp at Q25 and then through MiXCR, and only productive beta chains were kept. TCRdb's processing, not the authors' own work, is the source of the V and J calls. The sample table shows around 26,000 clones, and 15% to 20% are seen once. Together, the top ten hold roughly 5.1% of the sample.

To note about this clone: Its antigen is unknown. The record has no base qualities; no much larger clone is one base away.

Overall study outcomes, separate from this receptor: In both blood and tumor samples, malignant tumors were reported to have significantly higher TCR beta diversity than benign nodules.

No treatment had been received by any patient before thyroid surgery. Patient clinical samples collected from the early 2010s to the late 2010s were retrospectively analysed using T-cell receptor beta sequencing. The origin of this receptor is a male donor with papillary thyroid cancer or a benign thyroid nodule (not recorded which). Some clones in this sample may be carry-over from other donors' samples. The chain links TRBV6-5 with TRBJ2-3; TRBD2 is a weak D gene call, 5 bases matching. Sequencing was performed on blood. At the DNA level, the sequence is TGTGCCAGCAGTCCGCGAGGGTACGGCGGAAACACAGATACGCAGTATTTT. The translation is CASSPRGYGGNTDTQYF.